The entry below gives a single TCR beta chain sequence along with its context. The target antigen is unknown. The sequenced template was RNA, covering the TCR beta CDR3 region. The library came from an HTBI-primed first-round RT-PCR and a second-round multiplex PCR. TCRdb re-called the multiplex PCR reads through MiXCR, storing one row per CDR3 protein. Of 500,000 to 700,000 distinct CDR3 sequences listed, 39% are singletons. With 5 bases removed from V and 5 bases from J, the gap between germline ends came to 22 bases. CDR3 length: 17 residues. CDR1 and CDR2 from the germline V gene are MNHEY and SVGAGI. The data were obtained in a study of Graves' ophthalmopathy and Graves' hyperthyroidism. Background on the study: Hyperthyroidism counted as stable given no ophthalmopathy within 18 months of follow-up. Whole-study findings and limits: Among expanded thyroid clonotypes above 0.001 frequency, most also occurred in blood. The model achieved approximately 71% sensitivity and 72.22% specificity for ophthalmopathy progression.

V is TRBV6-5 and J is TRBJ1-5, with a tentative D call TRBD1 (6 bases). This TCR derives from an adult man with Graves' hyperthyroidism. What was sequenced was peripheral blood or thyroid tissue (not recorded which). CDR3 sequence (DNA): TGTGCCAGCAGTCCCCTAAGGGGGGCGACGGGGTATCAGCCCCAGCATTTT. It yields the protein CASSPLRGATGYQPQHF.